Presented here are 22 T cell receptor beta chains from one specimen sequenced in a study of T-cell memory formation after mild COVID-19. TCRdb recomputed calls from the 5' RACE reads with MiXCR, one row per CDR3 protein. Of around 220,000 distinct CDR3 sequences listed, roughly 15% are singletons. The sample consisted of PBMCs or a T cell subset sorted from them (not recorded which). These receptors were taken from a man aged 18 to 29 who had mild COVID-19 (a few samples of this study predate the infection). Cell type and time point are not known.

The V and J genes are TRBV6-6 and TRBJ1-1; TRBD1 is a possible D gene (5 bases). V was clipped by 5 bases and J by 3 bases, with 10 bases between them. Germline V gene sequence: CDR1 MNHNY, CDR2 SVGAGI (reference sequence). The CDR3 sequence is 13 residues long. The CDR3 region has the DNA TGTGCCAGCAGTGACCGGGACCACACTGAAGCTTTCTTT. Protein sequence: CASSDRDHTEAFF.

This clonotype was observed a handful of times. J is TRBJ2-6 and V is TRBV5-1; 7 nucleotides line up with TRBD2. Germline trimming cut 4 bases from V and 0 bases from J; bases unmatched to any gene: 7. Per germline, CDR1 SGHRS and CDR2 YFSETQ. The CDR3 sequence is 17 residues long. CDR3 residues: CASSPRAGTSGANVLTF. CDR3 bases: TGCGCCAGCAGCCCCAGAGCGGGGACCTCTGGGGCCAACGTCCTGACTTTC.

This clonotype was counted ten times or more. This chain connects TRBV2 to TRBJ2-7, with a weak D call TRBD1 (6 bases). Trimming took off 7 bases at V and 0 bases at J, with 19 bases between the two ends. The CDR3 has 16 amino acids. The germline V gene has CDR1 SNHLY and CDR2 FYNNEI. The CDR3 DNA reads as TGTGCCAGCACCTTCGGGCAGGGGACGAGCTCCTACGAGCAGTACTTC. It specifies CASTFGQGTSSYEQYF.

This clonotype has at least ten counts. The V gene is TRBV11-2, the J gene TRBJ2-3, with D perhaps TRBD2 (6 bases). The CDR3 is 12 amino acids. CDR1 and CDR2 (germline): SGHAT, FQNNGV. Trimming took 5 bases from V and 8 from J, leaving 11 bases between them. CDR3 sequence reads: CASSVPEGTQYF. The CDR3, as DNA: TGTGCCAGCAGCGTCCCGGAGGGTACGCAGTATTTT.

The chain is built from TRBV5-1 and TRBJ1-2, with 9 bases fitting TRBD1. This CDR3 has 16 amino acids. Germline CDR1 is SGHRS and CDR2 is YFSETQ. V lost 6 bases to trimming and J lost 6 bases; unmatched junction nucleotides: 15. The CDR3 is CASTTTPGQGLHGYTF. The DNA of the CDR3 is TGCGCCAGCACCACCACGCCGGGACAGGGACTTCATGGCTACACCTTC. Combining the CDR3 with reference TRBV5-1 and TRBJ1-2 gives the whole variable domain KAGVTQTPRYLIKTRGQQVTLSCSPISGHRSVSWYQQTPGQGLQFLFEYFSETQRNKGNFPGRFSGRQFSNSRSEMNVSTLELGDSALYLCASTTTPGQGLHGYTFGSGTRLTVV.

This clonotype was seen a few times. The chain has TRBV10-1 and TRBJ2-1, with no clear D. Looked up from germline, CDR1 is WNHNN and CDR2 is SYGVQD (reference sequence). The CDR3 has 13 residues. Trimming removed 3 bases from V and 6 bases from J, with 9 bases in between. The CDR3 DNA is TGCGCCAGCAGTGATCACGGCATCAATGAGCAGTTCTTC. Translating it yields CASSDHGINEQFF.

Only a few counts were recorded for this clonotype. The chain couples TRBV7-6 to TRBJ2-5, with D possibly called TRBD1 or TRBD2 (5 bases each). The V gene's germline CDR1 is SGHVS and CDR2 FNYEAQ. V lost 0 bases, J lost 4 bases, and 12 bases lay in between. CDR3 length equals 15 residues. CDR3 bases: TGTGCCAGCAGCTTAGCAGAGGGACGGCGAGAGACCCAGTACTTC. Its protein is CASSLAEGRRETQYF.

This chain connects TRBV19 to TRBJ1-5; unclear D gene. Trimming stripped 0 bases from V and 0 bases from J, with 9 bases between. This CDR3 has 16 residues. Germline assignment: CDR1 LNHDA and CDR2 SQIVND (reference sequence). CDR3: CASSIERPPSNQPQHF. The CDR3 region has the DNA TGTGCCAGTAGTATAGAGCGGCCTCCTAGCAATCAGCCCCAGCATTTT.

This clonotype was seen only a few times. This chain connects TRBV7-2 to TRBJ1-5; D perhaps matches TRBD1 (5 bases). Per germline, CDR1 SGHTA and CDR2 FQGNSA. The ends were cut back, 3 bases at V and 6 bases at J, with 12 bases in the middle. The length of the CDR3 is 14 residues. CDR3 sequence (DNA): TGTGCCAGCAGCTTTAGGGTGGGGGGTCAGCCCCAGCATTTT. This sequence encodes CASSFRVGGQPQHF.

This clonotype was detected only once. V usage is TRBV20-1 and J usage is TRBJ2-1; D tentatively reads TRBD1 or TRBD2 (5 bases each). Germline CDR1 DFQATT, CDR2 SNEGSKA (reference sequence). The CDR3 spans 12 residues. The germline V and J ends were trimmed by 4 bases and 8 bases, with 12 bases remaining between them. In DNA form, the CDR3 reads TGCAGTGCTATGAGGGGTGGCGATGAGCAGTTCTTC. Translated: CSAMRGGDEQFF.

The gene calls are TRBV20-1 and TRBJ1-1; D remains unclear. This CDR3 is built from 14 residues. Germline CDR1 DFQATT, CDR2 SNEGSKA (reference sequence). Trimming took 6 bases from V and 3 from J, leaving 17 bases between them. The CDR3 loop is CSAVLTQGHTEAFF. The CDR3 bases are TGCAGTGCCGTCCTTACTCAAGGGCACACTGAAGCTTTCTTT.

A few counts support this clonotype. This chain links TRBV5-1 with TRBJ2-7; TRBD1 aligns across 9 bases. The V gene's germline CDR1 is SGHRS and CDR2 YFSETQ. CDR3 size: 15 residues. The trim removed 5 bases at V and 2 bases at J, leaving 8 bases unmatched. CDR3 bases: TGCGCCAGCAGACCGGGACAGGGACTAACCTACGAGCAGTACGTC. It specifies CASRPGQGLTYEQYV.

This chain links TRBV7-8 with TRBJ1-1; 7 positions agree with TRBD1. Trimming took 3 bases from V and 6 from J; bases not matched to a gene: 10. Germline-derived CDR1 and CDR2 are SGHVS and FQNEAQ. This CDR3 region has 15 residues. The CDR3 nucleotides read TGTGCCAGCAGCTTCCAAAGAACCGGGACAGCTGAAGCTTTCTTT. This gives the protein CASSFQRTGTAEAFF.

The genes are TRBV6-2 or TRBV6-3 and TRBJ2-3, with TRBD1 as a possible D gene (7 bases). The CDR3 is 15 residues long. Germline V CDR1 and CDR2: MNHEY, SVGEGT. The ends were cut back, 5 bases at V and 2 bases at J, with 14 bases in the middle. CDR3 protein: CASSGRGQPTDTQYF. CDR3 coding DNA: TGTGCCAGCAGTGGGCGGGGACAGCCCACAGATACGCAGTATTTT.

This clonotype was observed at least ten times. The chain carries TRBV3-1 and TRBJ2-2, with TRBD1 identical over 9 bases. Germline loops: CDR1 LGHDT, CDR2 YNNKEL (reference sequence). With V trimmed by 10 bases and J by 7 bases, 4 bases remained unmatched. The CDR3 sequence is 12 residues long. In nucleotides, the CDR3 is TGTGCCACACAGGGGGCAGGCGGGGAGCTGTTTTTT. The encoded protein is CATQGAGGELFF.

The V call is TRBV7-9, the J call TRBJ2-5; D perhaps matches TRBD2 (6 bases). Per the germline V gene, CDR1 is SEHNR and CDR2 is FQNEAQ (reference sequence). CDR3 length equals 15 residues. Trimming shortened V by 5 bases and J by 1 base, and 14 bases separated the two germline ends. CDR3 residues: CASSPRIGSQETQYF. The CDR3 bases are TGTGCCAGCAGCCCAAGGATCGGGAGCCAAGAGACCCAGTACTTC.

This clonotype was seen more than once but under ten times. The gene calls are TRBV9 and TRBJ2-2; 9 bases match TRBD1. The CDR3 totals 16 residues. Trimming removed 7 bases from V and 4 bases from J; junction bases left unmatched: 11. Per germline, CDR1 SGDLS and CDR2 YYNGEE. CDR3 coding DNA: TGTGCCAGCGGGGGACAGGGTCTCGGAGGCACCGGGGAGCTGTTTTTT. Amino acid sequence: CASGGQGLGGTGELFF. The full variable domain, rest sourced from reference TRBV9 and TRBJ2-2, is DSGVTQTPKHLITATGQRVTLRCSPRSGDLSVYWYQQSLDQGLQFLIQYYNGEERAKGNILERFSAQQFPDLHSELNLSSLELGDSALYFCASGGQGLGGTGELFFGEGSRLTVL.

This clonotype was detected ten times or more. The CDR3 region has the DNA TGTGCCAGCAGTTTCGGACAGGGTTGGGCGGGCGGCACAGATACGCAGTATTTT. It specifies CASSFGQGWAGGTDTQYF. This chain links TRBV27 with TRBJ2-3, with 8 bases that match TRBD1. Germline V gene data show CDR1 as MNHEY and CDR2 as SMNVEV (reference sequence). With V trimmed by 3 bases and J by 1 base, 12 bases remained unmatched. There are 18 residues in the CDR3.

This clonotype was recorded a few times. The chain links TRBV6-2 or TRBV6-3 to TRBJ2-5, with 7 bases matching TRBD1. Germline CDR1 MNHEY, CDR2 SVGEGT. The CDR3 totals 12 residues. The V gene end was trimmed by 6 bases and the J gene end by 6 bases; junction bases not matched to a gene: 4. The CDR3 loop reads CASRTGLKTQYF. CDR3 sequence (DNA): TGTGCCAGCAGGACAGGGTTGAAGACCCAGTACTTC.

This clonotype has only one observation. The chain has TRBV6-5 and TRBJ2-7; no clear D. Trimming shortened V by 0 bases and J by 6 bases, and 3 bases separated the two germline ends. This CDR3 region has 11 residues. CDR1 and CDR2 from the germline V gene are MNHEY and SVGAGI. In nucleotides, the CDR3 is TGTGCCAGCAGTTACTCGAGCGAGCAGTACTTC. Protein sequence: CASSYSSEQYF.

This clonotype was observed a handful of times. The chain employs TRBV12-3 or TRBV12-4 and TRBJ1-6, with 9 positions matching TRBD1. This CDR3 region has 15 residues. J lost 7 bases, V lost 6 bases, and 7 bases had no gene match. CDR3 region: CASRAQGAGNSPLHF. CDR3 nucleotides: TGTGCCAGCAGGGCACAGGGGGCCGGGAATTCACCCCTCCACTTT.

This clonotype was observed many times. The chain combines TRBV7-2 with TRBJ2-1, with 13 bases matching TRBD2. Germline V CDR1 and CDR2: SGHTA, FQGNSA. V shed 3 bases, J shed 4 bases, and the junction held 9 bases outside the gene matches. The CDR3 totals 18 residues. The CDR3 DNA follows: TGTGCCAGCAGCTTTCGCGGACTAGCGGGGGCGGGGTACAATGAGCAGTTCTTC. The encoded protein is CASSFRGLAGAGYNEQFF.